This note documents a single T cell receptor beta chain sequence. The missing conserved phenylalanine or tryptophan at the end of this CDR3 makes a read error likely. The limits of the CDR3 on the DNA are not certain, so only TCRdb's listed CDR3 is given. The CDR3 has 14 amino acids, counting both end residues. The data stem from a study of blood T cell repertoires in COVID-19. Study-level information: Spain, Italy and the United States supplied samples that represented acute and convalescent COVID-19.

Authors' processing steps: Reference gene primer amplification gave estimated nucleated cell counts. Sequencing was performed with immunoSEQ multiplex PCR; in TCRdb, only in-frame clones are kept and a portion is missing. V, J and clone size reflect that table, while D and trimming were determined from the DNA. The top ten clones hold more than 9% of a sample with around 97,000 clones, roughly 79% of them seen once. V usage is TRBV21-1 and J usage is TRBJ1-2. TRBV21-1 is classified as a pseudogene. The sequence was obtained from a man aged 70 or older with acute or convalescent COVID-19. The sequenced sample consisted of peripheral blood. The CDR3 region is CASSLMGLGLWLHL.